This TCR beta chain was captured by sequencing in a study of blood T cell repertoires in COVID-19. The data were produced by immunoSEQ multiplex PCR, yet TCRdb's version contains in-frame clones alone and is incomplete. This table has about 280,000 clones, approximately 89% appearing once. The Seattle patients joined while their infection was active and were tracked longitudinally afterward. The CDR3 has 16 amino acids. Trimming pared 6 bases from V and 1 base from J, leaving 16 bases between. Germline lookup yields CDR1 LGHNT and CDR2 FRNRAP. Specimen: peripheral blood. The genes are TRBV12-5 and TRBJ1-3; the D gene is possibly TRBD1 (5 bases). This clonotype was obtained from a woman aged 25 to 39 with COVID-19, enrolled during active disease. The chain's CDR3 is CASGLVGGFSGNTIYF. DNA for the CDR3: TGTGCTAGTGGCCTCGTCGGGGGTTTTTCTGGAAACACCATATATTTT.